This TCR beta chain was recovered during a study of shared clonotypes between healthy human individuals. Trimming took off 4 bases at V and 3 bases at J, with 15 bases between the two ends. Germline-derived CDR1 and CDR2 are MGHRA and YSYEKL. The length of the CDR3 is 15 residues. Investigators spread the genomic DNA of each subset evenly over several immunoSEQ plates. Profiled with immunoSEQ multiplex PCR; TCRdb holds only in-frame clones, not every one. The sample holds roughly 660,000 clones, about 90% seen once. This sequence was found in a young man in good health. Some clones in this sample may be carry-over from other donors' samples. This chain links TRBV4-1 with TRBJ2-5; possible D gene TRBD1, 6 bases. The source material was memory CD8+ T cells from PBMCs. Subset indicated: CD45RO+ cells pooled with CCR7-negative TemRA cells. CDR3 nucleotide sequence: TGCGCCAGCAGCCGCCAGACCGGGACAAAAGAGACCCAGTACTTC. Protein: CASSRQTGTKETQYF.